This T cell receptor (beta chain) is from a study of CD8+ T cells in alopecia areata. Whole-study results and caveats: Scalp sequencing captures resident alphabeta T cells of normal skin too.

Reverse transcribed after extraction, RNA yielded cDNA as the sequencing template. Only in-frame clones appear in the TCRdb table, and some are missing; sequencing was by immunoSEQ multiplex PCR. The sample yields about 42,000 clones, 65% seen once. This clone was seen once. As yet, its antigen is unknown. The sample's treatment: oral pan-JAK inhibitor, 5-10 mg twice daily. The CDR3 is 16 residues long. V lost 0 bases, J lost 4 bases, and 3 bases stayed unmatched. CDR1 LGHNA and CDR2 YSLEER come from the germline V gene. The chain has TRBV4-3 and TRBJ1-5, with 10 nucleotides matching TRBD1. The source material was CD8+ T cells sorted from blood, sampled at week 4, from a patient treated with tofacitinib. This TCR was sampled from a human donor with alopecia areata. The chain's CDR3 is CASSQDRQGANQPQHF. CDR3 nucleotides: TGCGCCAGCAGCCAAGATCGACAGGGGGCAAATCAGCCCCAGCATTTT.